This entry describes one TCR beta chain. What it binds is unknown. Amplification used 60 Vbeta primers and 13 Jbeta primers. TCRdb's table, derived via immunoSEQ multiplex PCR, lists solely in-frame clones and lacks some. The sample has fewer than 120,000 clones, more than 65% seen once. Germline lookup yields CDR1 MNHEY and CDR2 SVGAGI. The V and J ends lost 6 bases and 0 bases respectively, with 12 bases between them. The CDR3 is made up of 15 amino acids. The data belong to a study of cytomegalovirus exposure and HLA in healthy donors. Regarding the study as a whole: High sensitivity and specificity were reportedly achieved when the classifier diagnosed cytomegalovirus status. In a later analysis, at a false discovery rate of 0.05, some 15,000 TCR beta sequences were associated with HLA alleles. CMV serostatus was the sole immune exposure information available.

V is TRBV6-5 and J is TRBJ1-5; maybe TRBD1 (5 bases). This receptor was identified in a man aged 25 to 40 in good health and CMV-seropositive. The source material was PBMCs. CDR3 region: CASRNRFYSNQPQHF. The CDR3 region has the DNA TGTGCCAGCAGAAACAGGTTTTATAGCAATCAGCCCCAGCATTTT.